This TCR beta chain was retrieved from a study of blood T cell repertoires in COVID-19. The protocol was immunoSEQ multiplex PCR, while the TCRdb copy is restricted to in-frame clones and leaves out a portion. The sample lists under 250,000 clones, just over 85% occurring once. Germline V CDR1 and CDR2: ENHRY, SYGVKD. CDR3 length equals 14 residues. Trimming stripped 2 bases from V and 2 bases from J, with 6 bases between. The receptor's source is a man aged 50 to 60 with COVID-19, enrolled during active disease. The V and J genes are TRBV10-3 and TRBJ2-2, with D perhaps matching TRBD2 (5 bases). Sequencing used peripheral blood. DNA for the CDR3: TGTGCCATCAGTGAGGGGAGCAACACCGGGGAGCTGTTTTTT. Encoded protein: CAISEGSNTGELFF.